The 7 T cell receptor beta chains below all came from one sample that was sequenced in a study of blood T cell repertoires in COVID-19. Sequencing was performed with immunoSEQ multiplex PCR; in TCRdb, only in-frame clones are kept and a portion is missing. The data contain roughly 150,000 clones, roughly four fifths of them seen just once; the ten biggest clones take up around 7.1%. Sequences were obtained from PBMCs or T cells enriched from blood (not recorded which). These receptors all stem from a man aged 50 to 60 who had recovered from COVID-19.

The chain is built from TRBV15 and TRBJ2-6, with D perhaps TRBD1 (5 bases). The length of the CDR3 is 15 residues. CDR1 and CDR2 from the germline V gene are LNHNV and YYDKDF (reference sequence). Trimming took 4 bases from V and 0 from J, leaving 7 bases between them. This CDR3 is CATSTQASGANVLTF. The CDR3 bases are TGTGCCACCAGCACACAGGCCTCTGGGGCCAACGTCCTGACTTTC.

This clone turned up a few times. V is TRBV19 and J is TRBJ2-7; D perhaps matches TRBD2 (5 bases). The V end lost 7 bases, the J end lost 0 bases, and 16 bases lay between the germline ends. Germline V gene data show CDR1 as LNHDA and CDR2 as SQIVND (reference sequence). This CDR3 has 15 amino acids. CDR3 residues: CASTPGGTTSYEQYF. CDR3 DNA: TGTGCCAGTACTCCAGGAGGCACCACCTCCTACGAGCAGTACTTC.

This sequence joins TRBV11-3 and TRBJ1-1, with D possibly matching TRBD1 (6 bases). The CDR3 covers 14 residues. Germline CDR1 SGHNT, CDR2 YENEEA. Trimming pared 1 base from V and 6 bases from J, leaving 12 bases between. CDR3 amino acids: CASSLVGGASEAFF. The CDR3 DNA is TGTGCCAGCAGCTTAGTAGGGGGAGCGTCTGAAGCTTTCTTT.

This clone was seen just once. This chain links TRBV30 with TRBJ2-2; D gene uncertain. This CDR3 region has 15 residues. With 1 base removed from V and 9 bases from J, the gap between germline ends came to 18 bases. Per the germline V gene, CDR1 is GTSNPN and CDR2 is SVGIG (reference sequence). CDR3 DNA sequence: TGTGCCTGGAGTGAGAGAACAGTTATACACCGGGAGCTGTTTTTT. Translated: CAWSERTVIHRELFF.

This clone was recorded a few times. This chain uses TRBV7-9 with TRBJ1-2; tentative D call: TRBD1 (6 bases). Germline V lookup: CDR1 SEHNR, CDR2 FQNEAQ (reference sequence). The CDR3 loop spans 13 amino acids. V was cut by 6 bases and J by 6 bases, with 14 bases left in between. The CDR3 loop is CASSYGTRDGYTF. The DNA for the CDR3 is TGTGCCAGCAGTTACGGGACAAGGGATGGCTACACCTTC.

The chain links TRBV4-1 to TRBJ2-7; the match to TRBD1 covers 8 bases. Germline V lookup: CDR1 MGHRA, CDR2 YSYEKL. The V segment lost 4 bases and the J segment 5 bases; nucleotides outside the gene matches: 7. This CDR3 has 14 residues. CDR3 protein: CASSRLDRENEQYF. As DNA, the CDR3 is TGCGCCAGCAGCCGCCTGGACAGGGAGAACGAGCAGTACTTC.

V usage is TRBV19 and J usage is TRBJ1-3; TRBD1 might be the D (5 bases). In germline, CDR1 is LNHDA, CDR2 SQIVND (reference sequence). The germline V and J ends were trimmed by 2 bases and 0 bases, with 14 bases remaining between them. The CDR3 is 17 amino acids. Here the CDR3 DNA reads TGTGCCAGTAGTATATTGGGGCATACGAGCTCTGGAAACACCATATATTTT. It codes for CASSILGHTSSGNTIYF.